This entry concerns a single TCR beta chain. No antigen is known for it. The data are from a study of T cell repertoires in cytomegalovirus infection. Looking at the study overall: Selected CMV epitopes included recently identified HLA-C-restricted ones as well as well-studied HLA-B-restricted ones. General observations from the study: CMV-specific HLA-C-restricted TCR beta clonotypes dominated the ex vivo response.

MiXCR, run by TCRdb on the reads, gives a single entry per CDR3 protein. The repertoire has about 60,000 distinct CDR3 sequences, 20% to 25% of them found once; the top ten carry around 64%. The receptor comes from a human donor in good health (CMV status not recorded). Some clones in this sample may be carry-over from other donors' samples. The sequences come from CD8+ T cells from cultured PBMCs, collected from culture after CMV antigen stimulation.

This CDR3 reads CASSPGIGRGVYNEQFF. In nucleotides, the CDR3 is TGTGCCAGCAGCCCTGGAATCGGGAGGGGGGTGTACAATGAGCAGTTCTTC. This chain uses TRBV2 with TRBJ2-1, with TRBD2 identical over 8 bases. The CDR3 contains 17 residues. Germline CDR1 is SNHLY and CDR2 is FYNNEI. The V segment lost 6 bases and the J segment 4 bases; nucleotides outside the gene matches: 14.